The 23 T cell receptor beta chains reported below all come from one sample, sequenced in a study of cytomegalovirus exposure and HLA in healthy donors. PCR primers comprised 60 Vbeta and 13 Jbeta primers. Some clones are missing from TCRdb's copy, which holds only in-frame ones; the method was immunoSEQ multiplex PCR. Of about 99,000 clones listed, approximately 81% are singletons. The sample was PBMCs. These TCRs come from a male donor in good health and CMV-seropositive.

The CDR3 loop reads CAWGGLAGGTDSYNEQFF. CDR3 DNA sequence: TGTGCCTGGGGAGGACTAGCGGGGGGTACAGACTCCTACAATGAGCAGTTCTTC. V is TRBV30 and J is TRBJ2-1, with 14 bases that match TRBD2. Germline V lookup: CDR1 GTSNPN, CDR2 SVGIG (reference sequence). Trimming cost V 5 bases and J 0 bases; bases outside gene matches: 9. The CDR3 is 18 amino acids.

This clone was picked up a small number of times. This rearrangement joins TRBV29-1 to TRBJ2-3; tentative D call: TRBD1 (5 bases). The CDR3 runs to 14 residues. Germline-derived CDR1 and CDR2 are SQVTM and ANQGSEA. V lost 3 bases and J lost 6, with 16 bases in between. As DNA, the CDR3 is TGCAGCGTTGACAGGGATCGAAGGACCGATACGCAGTATTTT. Its translation is CSVDRDRRTDTQYF.

This chain joins TRBV5-6 and TRBJ1-3, with no clear D. Trimming stripped 0 bases from V and 0 bases from J, with 10 bases between. Germline V gene sequence: CDR1 SGHDT, CDR2 YYEEEE. The CDR3 is 16 amino acids. CDR3 sequence: CASSLAHGSSGNTIYF. In DNA form, the CDR3 reads TGTGCCAGCAGCTTGGCCCACGGGAGCTCTGGAAACACCATATATTTT.

J is TRBJ1-1 and V is TRBV9, with TRBD1 as a possible D gene (5 bases). V was cut by 5 bases and J by 1 base, with 6 bases left in between. The CDR3 loop spans 12 amino acids. The germline CDR1 and CDR2 sequences are SGDLS and YYNGEE. For the CDR3, the DNA is TGTGCCAGCAGGGGGCCGAACACTGAAGCTTTCTTT. It specifies CASRGPNTEAFF.

The J gene is TRBJ1-6, the V gene TRBV9; TRBD1 matches at 10 bases. V was pared by 7 bases and J by 8 bases, with 6 bases of the junction left unmatched. CDR1 and CDR2 from the germline V gene are SGDLS and YYNGEE. This CDR3 spans 14 amino acids. The CDR3 reads CASGRDRGDSPLHF. DNA for the CDR3: TGTGCCAGCGGGAGGGACAGGGGAGATTCACCCCTCCACTTT.

This clone was observed a handful of times. The chain couples TRBV15 to TRBJ1-3; 9 bases match TRBD1. CDR1 LNHNV and CDR2 YYDKDF come from the germline V gene (reference sequence). This CDR3 is 15 amino acids long. After removal of 5 bases from V and 2 bases from J, the junction contained 4 bases not matched to a gene. In DNA form, the CDR3 reads TGTGCCACCAGCGACGGGACAGGGCCTGGAAACACCATATATTTT. The encoded protein is CATSDGTGPGNTIYF.

The V and J genes are TRBV30 and TRBJ2-6; D is unresolved. V was clipped by 3 bases and J by 1 base, with 4 bases between them. Germline CDR1 reads GTSNPN; CDR2 reads SVGIG (reference sequence). There are 13 residues in the CDR3. The CDR3 region is CAWSASGANVLTF. CDR3 coding DNA: TGTGCCTGGAGCGCGTCTGGGGCCAACGTCCTGACTTTC.

V and J are TRBV19 and TRBJ2-5; TRBD2 might be the D (5 bases). Trimming shortened V by 5 bases and J by 4 bases, and 11 bases separated the two germline ends. The CDR3 is 13 residues long. CDR1 and CDR2 (germline): LNHDA, SQIVND (reference sequence). In DNA, the CDR3 is TGTGCCAGTAGTTCGGCCCGGGGAGAGACCCAGTACTTC. This encodes CASSSARGETQYF.

The chain combines TRBV27 with TRBJ1-2, with D perhaps TRBD1 (6 bases). The CDR3 spans 15 residues. The V gene's germline CDR1 is MNHEY and CDR2 SMNVEV (reference sequence). V lost 5 bases and J lost 1, with 14 bases in between. CDR3 amino acids: CASSTSTGFNYGYTF. In DNA form, the CDR3 reads TGTGCCAGCAGTACCTCGACAGGCTTTAACTATGGCTACACCTTC.

V usage is TRBV5-1 and J usage is TRBJ2-1, with 10 bases matching TRBD2. Germline V gene lookup returns CDR1 SGHRS and CDR2 YFSETQ. Trimming cost V 7 bases and J 8 bases; bases outside gene matches: 9. The CDR3 has 14 residues. CDR3 DNA: TGCGCCAGCGCCTTGCCTAGCGGGGGTGATGAGCAGTTCTTC. Translated: CASALPSGGDEQFF.

The V and J genes are TRBV7-8 and TRBJ2-3; D ambiguous. This CDR3 has 12 amino acids. From germline, CDR1 is SGHVS and CDR2 FQNEAQ. The V end was cut by 3 bases, the J end by 5 bases, with 6 bases between. The DNA for the CDR3 is TGTGCCAGCAGCTTTACGAGAGATACGCAGTATTTT. This translates into CASSFTRDTQYF. Filled out from reference TRBV7-8 and TRBJ2-3, the complete variable domain reads GAGVSQSPRYKVAKRGQDVALRCDPISGHVSLFWYQQALGQGPEFLTYFQNEAQLDKSGLPSDRFFAERPEGSVSTLKIQRTQQEDSAVYLCASSFTRDTQYFGPGTRLTVL.

V gene TRBV12-5 combines with J gene TRBJ2-2, with TRBD1 matching over 7 bases. V was clipped by 3 bases and J by 2 bases; unmatched bases: 15. The CDR3 has 19 amino acids. The germline CDR1 and CDR2 sequences are LGHNT and FRNRAP. This chain's CDR3 is CASGFHGTGTELNTGELFF. Written as DNA, the CDR3 is TGTGCTAGTGGTTTCCATGGAACCGGGACAGAACTTAACACCGGGGAGCTGTTTTTT.

In this sample, this clone turned up a few times. It is likely a read error: a sequence one base away is far more abundant. This chain uses TRBV7-9 with TRBJ1-1; weak D call: TRBD1 (5 bases). The germline CDR1 and CDR2 sequences are SEHNR and FQNEAQ (reference sequence). This CDR3 spans 15 amino acids. The CDR3 loop is CSSSLDLTGSTEAFF. CDR3 nucleotides: TGTTCCAGCAGCTTAGATCTAACAGGATCCACTGAAGCTTTCTTT.

This sequence joins TRBV19 and TRBJ2-6; a possible D gene is TRBD1 (5 bases). Looked up from germline, CDR1 is LNHDA and CDR2 is SQIVND (reference sequence). The germline V and J ends were trimmed by 4 bases and 2 bases, with 12 bases remaining between them. The CDR3 totals 16 residues. The DNA for the CDR3 is TGTGCCAGTAGTAACGGACATACAGCTGGGGCCAACGTCCTGACTTTC. It translates to CASSNGHTAGANVLTF. Full variable domain (rest looked up from reference TRBV19 and TRBJ2-6): DGGITQSPKYLFRKEGQNVTLSCEQNLNHDAMYWYRQDPGQGLRLIYYSQIVNDFQKGDIAEGYSVSREKKESFPLTVTSAQKNPTAFYLCASSNGHTAGANVLTFGAGSRLTVL.

The rearrangement links TRBV5-1 to TRBJ2-5; D not certain. This CDR3 spans 11 amino acids. Germline V CDR1 and CDR2: SGHRS, YFSETQ. With 2 bases removed from V and 3 bases from J, the gap between germline ends came to 2 bases. CDR3 sequence (DNA): TGCGCCAGCAGCTTTAAAGAGACCCAGTACTTC. It is translated as CASSFKETQYF.

The chain recombines TRBV7-9 with TRBJ1-3, with D perhaps TRBD1 (5 bases). Looked up from germline, CDR1 is SEHNR and CDR2 is FQNEAQ (reference sequence). The V gene lost 1 base and the J gene lost 1 base, with 11 bases spanning the gap. The CDR3 loop spans 16 amino acids. This CDR3 reads CASSLGRGVSGNTIYF. CDR3 coding DNA: TGTGCCAGCAGCTTAGGCCGGGGGGTATCTGGAAACACCATATATTTT.

This chain uses TRBV7-2 with TRBJ2-2; perhaps TRBD2 as D (5 bases). Germline assignment: CDR1 SGHTA and CDR2 FQGNSA. The CDR3 spans 15 residues. Trimming removed 5 bases at V and 4 bases at J, with 14 bases between. This CDR3 is CASSPRGSVTGELFF. The CDR3, as DNA: TGTGCCAGCAGCCCAAGAGGGTCAGTCACCGGGGAGCTGTTTTTT.

The CDR3 loop is CASSYRGTQPQHF. The CDR3 nucleotides are TGTGCCAGCAGTTACAGGGGAACTCAGCCCCAGCATTTT. The V gene is TRBV6-6, the J gene TRBJ1-5; perhaps TRBD1 as D (5 bases). Germline assignment: CDR1 MNHNY and CDR2 SVGAGI (reference sequence). The CDR3 has 13 residues. V was clipped by 2 bases and J by 6 bases, with 8 bases between them.

The gene calls are TRBV19 and TRBJ2-7, with a tentative D call TRBD2 (5 bases). This CDR3 spans 12 amino acids. Germline CDR1 and CDR2: LNHDA and SQIVND (reference sequence). The V and J ends lost 5 bases and 6 bases respectively, with 11 bases between them. The CDR3 region has the DNA TGTGCCAGTAGTGCTGGGAGAGGCGAGCAGTACTTC. Its translation is CASSAGRGEQYF.

This clone was seen a single time. The rearrangement uses TRBV5-4 and TRBJ2-7; 8 nucleotides line up with TRBD2. This CDR3 contains 13 residues. Unmatched junction bases numbered 0, after V lost 1 base and J lost 3 bases. CDR1 and CDR2 from the germline V gene are SGHNT and YYREEE (reference sequence). CDR3 sequence: CASSLRGGYEQYF. DNA of the CDR3: TGTGCCAGCAGCTTGCGGGGGGGCTACGAGCAGTACTTC.

This chain links TRBV7-6 with TRBJ2-5; weak D call: TRBD2 (6 bases). With 5 bases removed from V and 1 base from J, the gap between germline ends came to 8 bases. Germline V gene lookup returns CDR1 SGHVS and CDR2 FNYEAQ. This CDR3 region has 13 residues. As DNA, the CDR3 is TGTGCCAGCAGCCCCGGGGGCCAAGAGACCCAGTACTTC. Amino acids: CASSPGGQETQYF. Full variable domain (remainder filled in from reference TRBV7-6 and TRBJ2-5): GAGVSQSPRYKVTKRGQDVALRCDPISGHVSLYWYRQALGQGPEFLTYFNYEAQQDKSGLPNDRFSAERPEGSISTLTIQRTEQRDSAMYRCASSPGGQETQYFGPGTRLLVL.

This clone was detected a few times. The CDR3 DNA follows: TGCGCCAGCAGCGAAGGAGGTCTCACGTGGGGTGAAGCTTTCTTT. It yields the protein CASSEGGLTWGEAFF. The chain uses TRBV10-1 and TRBJ1-1; D gene uncertain. The CDR3 has 15 residues. The ends were cut back, 6 bases at V and 7 bases at J, with 21 bases in the middle. From germline, CDR1 is WNHNN and CDR2 SYGVQD (reference sequence).

The chain joins TRBV27 to TRBJ1-3; 10 bases agree with TRBD1. Germline CDR1 reads MNHEY; CDR2 reads SMNVEV (reference sequence). The J segment lost 5 bases and the V segment lost 5 bases, leaving 6 bases of the junction unmatched. CDR3 length: 15 residues. CDR3 in amino acids: CASSATGGGRNTIYF. In nucleotides, the CDR3 is TGTGCCAGCAGTGCGACAGGGGGCGGACGAAACACCATATATTTT.